Each of the 32 T cell receptor beta chains below was sequenced from the same sample in a study of human T cells and chemical hapten exposure. Time point: patch test 3, about 24 weeks after DPC sensitization. Treatment of the sample: therapeutic diphenylcyclopropenone sensitization with weekly scalp DPC. Total RNA was isolated from unfractionated whole blood. MiXCR, run by TCRdb on the RACE reads, gives a single entry per CDR3 protein. The sample consists of 40,000 or so distinct CDR3 sequences, roughly 13% of them appearing once. This specimen consisted of whole blood, obtained in connection with sensitization to the hapten diphenylcyclopropenone (DPC). The receptors shown here come from a woman between 40 and 55 years old with alopecia areata. Some clones in this sample may be carry-over from other donors' samples.

The V call is TRBV6-1, the J call TRBJ2-7, with unresolved D. This CDR3 has 16 residues. With 0 bases removed from V and 3 bases from J, the gap between germline ends came to 15 bases. CDR1 and CDR2 (germline): MNHNS, SASEGT. DNA of the CDR3: TGTGCCAGCAGTGAAGCTAACTCCGGTCCCTACTACGAGCAGTACTTC. Translation gives CASSEANSGPYYEQYF.

This clonotype was picked up many times. The CDR3 DNA sequence: TGTGCCAGCATAGGAGGGCCCACCCTCTACGAGCAGTACTTC. Translating gives CASIGGPTLYEQYF. The J gene is TRBJ2-7, the V gene TRBV6-1, with TRBD2 as a possible D gene (6 bases). There are 14 residues in the CDR3. The V gene lost 7 bases and the J gene lost 3 bases, with 16 bases spanning the gap. Germline V gives CDR1 MNHNS, CDR2 SASEGT.

The V call is TRBV6-5, the J call TRBJ1-1; 7 nucleotides match TRBD1. Trimming took 7 bases from V and 4 from J; bases not matched to a gene: 9. This CDR3 has 14 amino acids. CDR1 and CDR2 (germline): MNHEY, SVGAGI. For the CDR3, the DNA is TGTGCCAGCAAGGAGCAGGGGGTCCTCACTGAAGCTTTCTTT. It codes for CASKEQGVLTEAFF.

This clonotype has a count of ten or more. Written as DNA, the CDR3 is TGTGCCAGCAGCTCTCGTAACAATGAGCAGTTCTTC. Translating it yields CASSSRNNEQFF. V gene TRBV7-2 combines with J gene TRBJ2-1; D is ambiguous. The V gene lost 4 bases and the J gene lost 5 bases, with 6 bases spanning the gap. From germline, CDR1 is SGHTA and CDR2 FQGNSA. The CDR3 is 12 residues long. The variable domain in full, with the rest retrieved from reference TRBV7-2 and TRBJ2-1, is GAGVSQSPSNKVTEKGKDVELRCDPISGHTALYWYRQSLGQGLEFLIYFQGNSAPDKSGLPSDRFSAERTGGSVSTLTIQRTQQEDSAVYLCASSSRNNEQFFGPGTRLTVL.

This clonotype appeared a few times. The V call is TRBV30, the J call TRBJ1-1; D gene unclear. The CDR3 has 13 amino acids. Looked up from germline, CDR1 is GTSNPN and CDR2 is SVGIG (reference sequence). Trimming cost V 3 bases and J 0 bases, with 8 bases left between them. In DNA form, the CDR3 reads TGTGCCTGGAGCACCCCGATGAACACTGAAGCTTTCTTT. This sequence encodes CAWSTPMNTEAFF.

The V call is TRBV24-1, the J call TRBJ2-7; D might be TRBD1 or TRBD2, each matching 5 bases. This CDR3 is 12 amino acids long. V was pared by 4 bases and J by 4 bases, with 7 bases between. Germline V gene lookup returns CDR1 KGHDR and CDR2 SFDVKD. CDR3 region: CATSEWGYEQYF. The CDR3 DNA sequence: TGTGCCACCAGTGAGTGGGGGTACGAGCAGTACTTC.

This sequence joins TRBV27 and TRBJ2-7, with 10 bases aligning to TRBD2. The junction had 6 bases not matched to a gene; V was cut back by 5 bases and J by 2 bases. Germline V lookup: CDR1 MNHEY, CDR2 SMNVEV (reference sequence). CDR3 length equals 15 residues. For the CDR3, the DNA is TGTGCCAGCAGTCCCGGACTAGCGGATCCCTACGAGCAGTACTTC. Its protein product is CASSPGLADPYEQYF.

This clonotype turned up a few times. At one of its ends the junction is not consistent with the germline gene, which may arise from a read error. This rearrangement joins TRBV18 to TRBJ2-7; 9 bases align to TRBD1. The CDR3 contains 16 residues. Germline V gene lookup returns CDR1 KGHSH and CDR2 LQKENI. This CDR3 reads CANSPPAGTGQHEQYF. In nucleotides, the CDR3 is TGTGCCAACTCACCACCAGCCGGGACAGGGCAACACGAGCAGTACTTC.

A few counts support this clonotype. J is TRBJ2-6 and V is TRBV28; a possible D gene is TRBD1 (5 bases). Trimming took off 3 bases at V and 4 bases at J, with 7 bases between the two ends. The CDR3 sequence is 14 residues long. CDR1 is MDHEN, CDR2 SYDVKM, per germline. CDR3 residues: CASSLGPGANVLTF. In DNA, the CDR3 is TGTGCCAGCAGTTTGGGGCCGGGGGCCAACGTCCTGACTTTC.

By share, this clonotype ranks as medium-sized. V usage is TRBV29-1 and J usage is TRBJ2-1, with TRBD2 as a possible D gene (5 bases). This CDR3 has 10 residues. V lost 8 bases, J lost 8 bases, and 10 bases lay in between. CDR1 is SQVTM, CDR2 ANQGSEA, per germline. DNA for the CDR3: TGCAGCCCTGAAGCGGATGAGCAGTTCTTC. Translating gives CSPEADEQFF.

The chain is built from TRBV7-9 and TRBJ1-4; possibly TRBD1 for D (5 bases). The germline V and J ends were trimmed by 1 base and 5 bases, with 11 bases remaining between them. The germline CDR1 and CDR2 sequences are SEHNR and FQNEAQ (reference sequence). The CDR3 is 15 residues long. The CDR3 is CASSLGTGVNEKLFF. CDR3 DNA sequence: TGTGCCAGCAGCTTAGGCACAGGTGTCAATGAAAAACTGTTTTTT.

This clonotype was counted ten times or more. J is TRBJ2-5 and V is TRBV7-8, with D uncertain. Looked up from germline, CDR1 is SGHVS and CDR2 is FQNEAQ. This CDR3 has 13 amino acids. Trimming left V 3 bases short and J 2 bases short, with 7 bases between. In DNA form, the CDR3 reads TGTGCCAGCAGCTTTCGGCAGCAAGAGACCCAGTACTTC. This gives the protein CASSFRQQETQYF.

The chain is built from TRBV21-1 and TRBJ2-5. TRBV21-1 is reported as a pseudogene. The CDR3 contains 14 residues. In nucleotides, the CDR3 is TGTGCCAGCAGCATAAGGGGGTACCAAGAGACCCAGTACTTC. It specifies CASSIRGYQETQYF.

This clonotype has a handful of counts. The rearrangement uses TRBV20-1 and TRBJ2-4; 7 bases align to TRBD1. CDR1 is DFQATT and CDR2 is SNEGSKA in the germline V gene (reference sequence). Losses at the gene ends were 6 bases for V and 7 bases for J; bases not matched to a gene: 9. The CDR3 totals 13 residues. CDR3 in DNA: TGCAGTGCAAGACAGGGAGCAAGGAACATTCAGTACTTC. This codes for CSARQGARNIQYF.

The rearrangement links TRBV7-2 to TRBJ2-5; a weak D match, TRBD1 (5 bases). Between the trimmed V and J ends, which lost 2 bases and 5 bases, there was a span of 9 bases. The CDR3 is 13 amino acids. Germline CDR1 reads SGHTA; CDR2 reads FQGNSA. CDR3 protein: CASSLSHRETQYF. The DNA of the CDR3 is TGTGCCAGCAGCTTATCGCACAGGGAGACCCAGTACTTC. Full variable domain (outside the CDR3, taken from reference TRBV7-2 and TRBJ2-5): GAGVSQSPSNKVTEKGKDVELRCDPISGHTALYWYRQSLGQGLEFLIYFQGNSAPDKSGLPSDRFSAERTGGSVSTLTIQRTQQEDSAVYLCASSLSHRETQYFGPGTRLLVL.

The rearrangement joins TRBV10-3 to TRBJ1-1, with 7 bases identical to TRBD1. This CDR3 has 13 residues. The germline V gene encodes CDR1 ENHRY and CDR2 SYGVKD. J was trimmed by 1 base and V by 8 bases; bases with no gene match: 4. The CDR3 DNA sequence: TGTGCCATCGAAACAGGGGCGAACACTGAAGCTTTCTTT. As protein: CAIETGANTEAFF.

This sequence joins TRBV7-6 and TRBJ1-1; 8 nucleotides agree with TRBD1. V lost 0 bases and J lost 1; bases outside the gene matches: 16. Germline CDR1 reads SGHVS; CDR2 reads FNYEAQ. The CDR3 extends over 20 amino acids. The CDR3 spells CASSLAGGWGRGPENTEAFF. The CDR3 nucleotides are TGTGCCAGCAGCTTAGCCGGAGGGTGGGGCAGGGGGCCCGAGAACACTGAAGCTTTCTTT.

This clonotype was seen only a few times. The CDR3 region is CASSQDMVNTEAFF. The CDR3 DNA sequence: TGCGCCAGCAGCCAAGACATGGTGAACACTGAAGCTTTCTTT. The gene calls are TRBV4-3 and TRBJ1-1; no clear D. Trimming shortened V by 0 bases and J by 0 bases, and 5 bases separated the two germline ends. The germline gives CDR1 LGHNA, CDR2 YSLEER. The CDR3 runs to 14 residues.

This clonotype was seen repeatedly, ten times or more. The genes are TRBV3-1 and TRBJ1-6, with 12 bases matching TRBD1. Germline V lookup: CDR1 LGHDT, CDR2 YNNKEL (reference sequence). Germline trimming cut 3 bases from V and 11 bases from J; bases unmatched to any gene: 11. The CDR3 is 17 residues long. The DNA for the CDR3 is TGTGCCAGCAGCCATACACCGGGACAGGGGGCCAGGCCACCCCTCCACTTT. Translated: CASSHTPGQGARPPLHF.

This clonotype showed up many times. This CDR3 is CASSLQGSNTEAFF. The CDR3 DNA sequence: TGTGCCAGCAGCTTACAGGGCTCGAACACTGAAGCTTTCTTT. This chain links TRBV11-2 with TRBJ1-1, with D maybe TRBD1 (5 bases). The CDR3 extends over 14 amino acids. Trimming left V 2 bases short and J 1 base short, with 8 bases between. The germline V gene encodes CDR1 SGHAT and CDR2 FQNNGV.

This clonotype showed up many times. V is TRBV12-3 or TRBV12-4 and J is TRBJ2-7; 10 nucleotides agree with TRBD1. The trim removed 6 bases at V and 4 bases at J, leaving 24 bases unmatched. The CDR3 spans 20 residues. This CDR3 is CASRPSLGQGKLGRTYEQYF. As DNA, the CDR3 is TGTGCCAGCAGGCCCTCCTTGGGACAGGGGAAATTGGGGCGAACTTACGAGCAGTACTTC.

This clonotype was seen a few times. The chain joins TRBV20-1 to TRBJ2-7; perhaps TRBD1 as D (5 bases). V was clipped by 6 bases and J by 3 bases, with 15 bases between them. Germline CDR1 is DFQATT and CDR2 is SNEGSKA (reference sequence). This CDR3 region has 13 residues. Here the CDR3 DNA reads TGCAGTGCCCCTCTTCAGGGTAGCTACGAGCAGTACTTC. Translating it yields CSAPLQGSYEQYF.

The chain combines TRBV10-1 with TRBJ2-1; D could derive from TRBD1 or TRBD2 (6 bases each). Trimming cost V 6 bases and J 2 bases, with 8 bases left between them. The CDR3 consists of 13 residues. Germline CDR1 reads WNHNN; CDR2 reads SYGVQD (reference sequence). CDR3 sequence (DNA): TGCGCCAGCAGCGGGGGCACCTACAATGAGCAGTTCTTC. It codes for CASSGGTYNEQFF.

The chain carries TRBV7-8 and TRBJ1-2; D gene unclear. The CDR3 contains 15 residues. The V gene's germline CDR1 is SGHVS and CDR2 FQNEAQ. Trimming took 0 bases from V and 4 from J, leaving 12 bases between them. CDR3 sequence: CASSLAPRVIYGYTF. Written as DNA, the CDR3 is TGTGCCAGCAGCTTAGCTCCAAGGGTAATCTATGGCTACACCTTC.

This clonotype was seen repeatedly, ten times or more. This sequence joins TRBV9 and TRBJ2-3; D is possibly TRBD1 (5 bases). The V end was cut by 4 bases, the J end by 5 bases, with 20 bases between. CDR3 size: 16 residues. CDR1 is SGDLS and CDR2 is YYNGEE in the germline V gene. The CDR3: CASSPALDRRGDTQYF. The CDR3 bases are TGTGCCAGCAGCCCCGCTTTAGACAGACGCGGAGATACGCAGTATTTT.

This clonotype was seen at least ten times. The J gene is TRBJ2-1, the V gene TRBV7-3; the D is unclear. CDR3 length: 15 residues. Deletions cut 5 bases from V and 2 bases from J, with 13 bases between. CDR1 and CDR2 from the germline V gene are SGHTA and FQGTGA. The CDR3 loop is CASSPTPTPYNEQFF. CDR3 DNA: TGTGCCAGCAGCCCGACCCCGACTCCCTACAATGAGCAGTTCTTC.

This clonotype has only a few counts. The gene calls are TRBV6-2 or TRBV6-3 and TRBJ1-2; D may be TRBD1 (6 bases). The CDR3 has 15 residues. Germline values: CDR1 MNHEY, CDR2 SVGEGT. The V and J ends lost 0 bases and 2 bases respectively, with 10 bases between them. CDR3 in DNA: TGTGCCAGCAGTTACTCGTCAGGGGCGAACTATGGCTACACCTTC. Translating gives CASSYSSGANYGYTF.

This clonotype was detected ten times or more. This chain connects TRBV11-2 to TRBJ2-2, with D possibly matching TRBD2 (6 bases). Germline V CDR1 and CDR2: SGHAT, FQNNGV. The ends were cut back, 5 bases at V and 2 bases at J, with 9 bases in the middle. CDR3 size: 14 residues. CDR3 amino acids: CASSPGANTGELFF. For the CDR3, the DNA is TGTGCCAGCAGCCCGGGAGCCAACACCGGGGAGCTGTTTTTT.

V and J are TRBV5-1 and TRBJ1-1, with a tentative D call TRBD1 (6 bases). V was trimmed by 2 bases and J by 5 bases, leaving 10 bases between them. This CDR3 region has 13 residues. CDR1 is SGHRS, CDR2 YFSETQ, per germline. CDR3 loop: CASSLEGVTEAFF. The CDR3, as DNA: TGCGCCAGCAGCTTAGAGGGGGTGACTGAAGCTTTCTTT.

This clonotype was observed a few times. The gene calls are TRBV28 and TRBJ2-7; D might be TRBD1 (6 bases). Germline-derived CDR1 and CDR2 are MDHEN and SYDVKM. CDR3 length: 13 residues. The germline V and J ends were trimmed by 5 bases and 4 bases, with 12 bases remaining between them. This chain's CDR3 is CASSLNDRYEQYF. The CDR3 nucleotides read TGTGCCAGCAGTCTAAACGACAGGTACGAGCAGTACTTC.

This clonotype was seen only a few times. The gene calls are TRBV5-1 and TRBJ2-1, with 9 bases matching TRBD2. Germline CDR1 and CDR2: SGHRS and YFSETQ. The CDR3 covers 15 residues. Trimming removed 2 bases from V and 5 bases from J; junction bases left unmatched: 5. This chain's CDR3 is CASSFSTSGHNEQFF. DNA of the CDR3: TGCGCCAGCAGCTTCTCGACTAGCGGACACAATGAGCAGTTCTTC.

In its sample, this clonotype ranks as medium-sized. The rearrangement joins TRBV28 to TRBJ1-1, with a tentative D call TRBD1 (6 bases). The CDR3 loop spans 14 amino acids. The V gene's germline CDR1 is MDHEN and CDR2 SYDVKM. V was cut by 7 bases and J by 5 bases, with 17 bases left in between. The CDR3 DNA reads as TGTGCCAGCACGCGGAGGGACATAGAAACTGAAGCTTTCTTT. Protein sequence: CASTRRDIETEAFF.